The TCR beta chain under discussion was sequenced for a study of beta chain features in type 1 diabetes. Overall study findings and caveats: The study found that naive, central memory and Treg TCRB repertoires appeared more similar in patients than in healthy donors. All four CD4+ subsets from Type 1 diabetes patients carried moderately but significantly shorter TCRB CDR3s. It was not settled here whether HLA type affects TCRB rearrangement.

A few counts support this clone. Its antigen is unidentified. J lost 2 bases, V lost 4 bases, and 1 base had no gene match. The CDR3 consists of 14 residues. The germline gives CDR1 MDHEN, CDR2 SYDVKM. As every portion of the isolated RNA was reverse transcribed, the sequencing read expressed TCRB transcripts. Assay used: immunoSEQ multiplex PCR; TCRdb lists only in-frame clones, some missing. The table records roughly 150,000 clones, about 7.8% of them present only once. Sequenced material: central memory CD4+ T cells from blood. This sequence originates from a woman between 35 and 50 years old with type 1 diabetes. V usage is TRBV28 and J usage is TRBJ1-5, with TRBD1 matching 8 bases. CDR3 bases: TGTGCCAGCAGTTCACAGGGGGGCAATCAGCCCCAGCATTTT. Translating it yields CASSSQGGNQPQHF.